The entry below gives a single TCR beta chain sequence along with its context. The CDR3 does not close with the conserved phenylalanine or tryptophan, likely indicating a read error. The CDR3 extends over 15 amino acids. This record belongs to a study of tumor-infiltrating lymphocytes in primary liver carcinoma. The template, about 540 ng total RNA, yielded TCR beta cDNA made with a constant-region primer. TCR beta libraries came from three nested multiplex PCR rounds using slightly modified ARM-PCR. For roughly 11 cycles apiece, the opening two PCR rounds ran with TRBV1-TRBV30 forward primers and a C-beta reverse primer. TCRdb re-derived calls from the multiplex PCR reads in MiXCR, one entry per CDR3 protein. The data hold approximately 340,000 distinct CDR3 sequences, with less than 70% observed a single time. The researchers obtained blood RNA from unsorted whole blood and also extracted germline DNA.

This sequence originates from a man aged 35-49 years with primary liver carcinoma and hepatitis B virus infection. Sequenced material: peripheral blood. The chain employs TRBV12-3 or TRBV12-4 and TRBJ2-7, with D uncertain. CDR3 protein: CASSLAGPYSYDQYL. The CDR3 region has the DNA TGTGCCAGCAGTTTAGCCGGCCCCTACTCCTACGATCAGTACCTC.